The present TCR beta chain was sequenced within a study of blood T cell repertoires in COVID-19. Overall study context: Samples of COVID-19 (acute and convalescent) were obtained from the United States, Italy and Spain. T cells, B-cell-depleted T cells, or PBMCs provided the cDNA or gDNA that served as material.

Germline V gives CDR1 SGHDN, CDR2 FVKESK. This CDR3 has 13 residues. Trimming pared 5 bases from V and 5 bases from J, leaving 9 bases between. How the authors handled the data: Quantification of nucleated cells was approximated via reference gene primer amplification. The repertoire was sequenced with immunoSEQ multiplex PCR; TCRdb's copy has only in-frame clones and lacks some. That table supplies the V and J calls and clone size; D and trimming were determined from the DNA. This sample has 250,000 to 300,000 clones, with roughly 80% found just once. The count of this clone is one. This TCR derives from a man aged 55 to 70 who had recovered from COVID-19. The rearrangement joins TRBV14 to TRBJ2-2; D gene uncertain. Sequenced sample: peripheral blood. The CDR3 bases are TGTGCCAGCAGCAGACAAGCTACCGGGGAGCTGTTTTTT. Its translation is CASSRQATGELFF.